Listed below are T cell receptor beta chains from one sample, sequenced in a study of T cells after yellow fever vaccination. TCRdb fed the 5' RACE reads into MiXCR, producing one record per CDR3 protein. The sample holds 150,000 to 200,000 distinct CDR3 sequences, around 10% seen once. The specimen was CD8+ T cells sorted from PBMCs, collected 15 days after the yellow fever booster vaccination. The receptors were sampled from a man in his late teens or twenties who received the YFV17D yellow fever vaccine. Each CDR3 is given with its conserved first and last residue. The order of the fields is D gene, clone size, J gene, V gene, CDR3 length, CDR3 DNA, CDR3 protein. The D gene is left open where the match is weak. Not all rows give a size; the values are once, few, many and, for expanded clones, a class.

D gene: NA; clone size: NA; J gene: TRBJ2-5; V gene: TRBV7-2; CDR3 length: 12; CDR3 DNA: TGTGCCAGCAGCTTACAGGGAGAAGACCAGTACTTC; CDR3 protein: CASSLQGEDQYF
D gene: TRBD2; clone size: NA; J gene: TRBJ2-2; V gene: TRBV4-3; CDR3 length: 15; CDR3 DNA: TGCGCCAGCAGCCAAGGGGGGGGAATGGCCGGGGAGCTGTTTTTT; CDR3 protein: CASSQGGGMAGELFF
D gene: NA; clone size: NA; J gene: TRBJ1-5; V gene: TRBV25-1; CDR3 length: 19; CDR3 DNA: TGTGCCAGCAGTGGAGAAGGAGGGGTGGGCAGAAATAGCAATCAGCCCCAGCATTTT; CDR3 protein: CASSGEGGVGRNSNQPQHF
D gene: TRBD1; clone size: few; J gene: TRBJ2-5; V gene: TRBV4-1; CDR3 length: 18; CDR3 DNA: TGCGCCAGCAGCCAAGATAAGGCAGGGGGTGCCCACGAAGAGACCCAGTACTTC; CDR3 protein: CASSQDKAGGAHEETQYF
D gene: TRBD1; clone size: NA; J gene: TRBJ2-7; V gene: TRBV20-1; CDR3 length: 13; CDR3 DNA: TGCAGTGCTAGAGGGGGGACAGGGATCGAGCAGTACTTC; CDR3 protein: CSARGGTGIEQYF
D gene: NA; clone size: NA; J gene: TRBJ1-1; V gene: TRBV16; CDR3 length: 14; CDR3 DNA: TGTGCCAGCAGCCTATCGATGGCGAAGACTGAAGCTTTCTTT; CDR3 protein: CASSLSMAKTEAFF
D gene: TRBD1; clone size: NA; J gene: TRBJ1-6; V gene: TRBV5-1; CDR3 length: 18; CDR3 DNA: TGCGCCAGCAGCTTAAGGGGGACAGGGGTCGCTGGTAATTCACCCCTCCACTTT; CDR3 protein: CASSLRGTGVAGNSPLHF
D gene: TRBD1; clone size: few; J gene: TRBJ1-5; V gene: TRBV4-1; CDR3 length: 18; CDR3 DNA: TGCGCCAGCAGCCAAGACGCCCGGGACAGGTATAGCAATCAGCCCCAGCATTTT; CDR3 protein: CASSQDARDRYSNQPQHF
D gene: TRBD2; clone size: few; J gene: TRBJ2-1; V gene: TRBV7-9; CDR3 length: 13; CDR3 DNA: TGTGCCAGCAGGCCGGGGGGGGCGGATGAGCAGTTCTTC; CDR3 protein: CASRPGGADEQFF
D gene: TRBD1; clone size: NA; J gene: TRBJ1-1; V gene: TRBV19; CDR3 length: 15; CDR3 DNA: TGTGCCAGTACCCCGGACAGGGGTATGAACACTGAAGCTTTCTTT; CDR3 protein: CASTPDRGMNTEAFF
D gene: NA; clone size: NA; J gene: TRBJ1-6; V gene: TRBV6-2/TRBV6-3; CDR3 length: 13; CDR3 DNA: TGTGCCAGCAGTTACTCGGCGGATTCACCCCTCCACTTT; CDR3 protein: CASSYSADSPLHF
D gene: NA; clone size: few; J gene: TRBJ2-2; V gene: TRBV5-5; CDR3 length: 11; CDR3 DNA: TGTGCCAGCAGCCCCGCCGGGGAGCTGTTTTTT; CDR3 protein: CASSPAGELFF
D gene: TRBD1; clone size: many; J gene: TRBJ1-5; V gene: TRBV6-2/TRBV6-3; CDR3 length: 14; CDR3 DNA: TGTGCCAGCAGTAGGGGACAGGGTAATCAGCCCCAGCATTTT; CDR3 protein: CASSRGQGNQPQHF
D gene: NA; clone size: many; J gene: TRBJ2-7; V gene: TRBV11-2; CDR3 length: 14; CDR3 DNA: TGTGCCAGCAGCCTGTCTTCGAGCTCCTACGAGCAGTACTTC; CDR3 protein: CASSLSSSSYEQYF
D gene: NA; clone size: many; J gene: TRBJ2-5; V gene: TRBV7-6; CDR3 length: 14; CDR3 DNA: TGTGCCAGCAGCTTCCTTGACAGCCAAGAGACCCAGTACTTC; CDR3 protein: CASSFLDSQETQYF
D gene: NA; clone size: few; J gene: TRBJ2-3; V gene: TRBV12-3/TRBV12-4; CDR3 length: 13; CDR3 DNA: TGTGCCAGCAGCACCGGGGCGGGAGATACGCAGTATTTT; CDR3 protein: CASSTGAGDTQYF
D gene: NA; clone size: NA; J gene: TRBJ2-3; V gene: TRBV29-1; CDR3 length: 14; CDR3 DNA: TGCAGCGTTTCCCAGGGGAGGGGAACAGATACGCAGTATTTT; CDR3 protein: CSVSQGRGTDTQYF
D gene: NA; clone size: few; J gene: TRBJ2-1; V gene: TRBV5-1; CDR3 length: 15; CDR3 DNA: TGCGCCAGCAGCTTGGCAGTTTCTCGAGGTAATGAGCAGTTCTTC; CDR3 protein: CASSLAVSRGNEQFF
D gene: TRBD1; clone size: NA; J gene: TRBJ1-3; V gene: TRBV12-3/TRBV12-4; CDR3 length: 18; CDR3 DNA: TGTGCCAGCCTTCTCCCTGGGTGGCAGGGGGCTGCTGGAAACACCATATATTTT; CDR3 protein: CASLLPGWQGAAGNTIYF
D gene: NA; clone size: few; J gene: TRBJ2-5; V gene: TRBV29-1; CDR3 length: 12; CDR3 DNA: TGCAGCGCTGGGCAGGGGGGAGAGACCCAGTACTTC; CDR3 protein: CSAGQGGETQYF
D gene: NA; clone size: few; J gene: TRBJ2-5; V gene: TRBV11-2; CDR3 length: 12; CDR3 DNA: TGTGCCAGCAGCTTAGGACCAGAGACCCAGTACTTC; CDR3 protein: CASSLGPETQYF
D gene: NA; clone size: many; J gene: TRBJ2-5; V gene: TRBV28; CDR3 length: 12; CDR3 DNA: TGTGCCAGCAGTCCGAGCGGACCACACCAGTACTTC; CDR3 protein: CASSPSGPHQYF
D gene: TRBD1; clone size: few; J gene: TRBJ2-7; V gene: TRBV24-1; CDR3 length: 14; CDR3 DNA: TGTGCCACCAGTAAGGGACAGGGGGCGAACGAGCAGTACTTC; CDR3 protein: CATSKGQGANEQYF
D gene: NA; clone size: few; J gene: TRBJ1-1; V gene: TRBV7-3; CDR3 length: 14; CDR3 DNA: TGTGCCAGCAGCTCGGACGGGTACAACACTGAAGCTTTCTTT; CDR3 protein: CASSSDGYNTEAFF
D gene: NA; clone size: few; J gene: TRBJ2-7; V gene: TRBV12-3/TRBV12-4; CDR3 length: 14; CDR3 DNA: TGTGCCAGCAGTTTATGGGGCCCTTCCTACGAGCAGTACTTC; CDR3 protein: CASSLWGPSYEQYF
D gene: NA; clone size: NA; J gene: TRBJ2-3; V gene: TRBV11-2; CDR3 length: 15; CDR3 DNA: TGTGCCAGCAGCGGTTGGGAGCGGGGCACAGATACGCAGTATTTT; CDR3 protein: CASSGWERGTDTQYF
D gene: NA; clone size: NA; J gene: TRBJ2-2; V gene: TRBV4-1; CDR3 length: 17; CDR3 DNA: TGCGCCAGCAGCCAATCGCGGTCCTTTCTACACACCGGGGAGCTGTTTTTT; CDR3 protein: CASSQSRSFLHTGELFF
D gene: TRBD1; clone size: NA; J gene: TRBJ2-7; V gene: TRBV27; CDR3 length: 14; CDR3 DNA: TGTGCCAGCAGGCCGGGACAGTGGGACTACGAGCAGTACTTC; CDR3 protein: CASRPGQWDYEQYF
D gene: TRBD1; clone size: many; J gene: TRBJ1-2; V gene: TRBV6-6; CDR3 length: 15; CDR3 DNA: TGTGCCAGCAGTGTTAGAGCAGGGGGTAGCTATGGCTACACCTTC; CDR3 protein: CASSVRAGGSYGYTF
D gene: TRBD1; clone size: few; J gene: TRBJ2-1; V gene: TRBV7-9; CDR3 length: 11; CDR3 DNA: TGTGCCAGCAGCCAAGGACAGGGAATGTTCTTC; CDR3 protein: CASSQGQGMFF
D gene: TRBD2; clone size: many; J gene: TRBJ2-1; V gene: TRBV19; CDR3 length: 18; CDR3 DNA: TGTGCCAGTAGTATAGGGGCCCAGCGGGGACCGAACTACAATGAGCAGTTCTTC; CDR3 protein: CASSIGAQRGPNYNEQFF
D gene: NA; clone size: once; J gene: TRBJ2-1; V gene: TRBV11-2; CDR3 length: 16; CDR3 DNA: TGTGCCAGCAGCTTAGATATTGGGCGGTCCTACAATGAGCAGTTCTTC; CDR3 protein: CASSLDIGRSYNEQFF
D gene: TRBD1; clone size: few; J gene: TRBJ2-3; V gene: TRBV24-1; CDR3 length: 17; CDR3 DNA: TGTGCCACCAGTGATCTGCACAGGGGGGATTACACAGATACGCAGTATTTT; CDR3 protein: CATSDLHRGDYTDTQYF
D gene: NA; clone size: NA; J gene: TRBJ2-1; V gene: TRBV12-3/TRBV12-4; CDR3 length: 15; CDR3 DNA: TGTGCCAGCAGTCTCCCGGGCCCCCGGGCGAATGAGCAGTTCTTC; CDR3 protein: CASSLPGPRANEQFF
D gene: TRBD1; clone size: few; J gene: TRBJ1-1; V gene: TRBV13; CDR3 length: 14; CDR3 DNA: TGTGCCAGCAGCCTGACAGGGGGCGTCACTGAAGCTTTCTTT; CDR3 protein: CASSLTGGVTEAFF
D gene: NA; clone size: few; J gene: TRBJ2-1; V gene: TRBV7-2; CDR3 length: 14; CDR3 DNA: TGTGCCAGCAGCTCCTACGGGGGGCACTGGGAGCAGTTCTTC; CDR3 protein: CASSSYGGHWEQFF
D gene: NA; clone size: few; J gene: TRBJ1-5; V gene: TRBV12-3/TRBV12-4; CDR3 length: 14; CDR3 DNA: TGTGCCAGCAGTCAGACAGTAACCTATCAGCCCCAGCATTTT; CDR3 protein: CASSQTVTYQPQHF
D gene: NA; clone size: NA; J gene: TRBJ2-3; V gene: TRBV28; CDR3 length: 14; CDR3 DNA: TGTGCCAGCAGTGAGACACCAAGCACAGATACGCAGTATTTT; CDR3 protein: CASSETPSTDTQYF
D gene: NA; clone size: NA; J gene: TRBJ1-2; V gene: TRBV7-2; CDR3 length: 17; CDR3 DNA: TGTGCCAGCAGCTTGGACGGTCCAAGGGCAAGCAACTATGGCTACACCTTC; CDR3 protein: CASSLDGPRASNYGYTF
D gene: TRBD1; clone size: NA; J gene: TRBJ2-3; V gene: TRBV24-1; CDR3 length: 16; CDR3 DNA: TGTGCCACCAGTGATTTGGGGACAGGCTCGGCAGATACGCAGTATTTT; CDR3 protein: CATSDLGTGSADTQYF
D gene: NA; clone size: few; J gene: TRBJ2-2; V gene: TRBV3-1; CDR3 length: 14; CDR3 DNA: TGTGCCAGCAGCCAAGACAGCAGCACCGGGGAGCTGTTTTTT; CDR3 protein: CASSQDSSTGELFF
D gene: TRBD2; clone size: NA; J gene: TRBJ2-7; V gene: TRBV11-2; CDR3 length: 18; CDR3 DNA: TGTGCCAGCAGCTTTCTTACTAGCGGGGGGGCCTTTGGTCTCGAGCAGTACTTC; CDR3 protein: CASSFLTSGGAFGLEQYF
D gene: NA; clone size: few; J gene: TRBJ1-1; V gene: TRBV4-1; CDR3 length: 16; CDR3 DNA: TGCGCCAGCAGCCAAGGCGTTCAGGTCGTGAACACTGAAGCTTTCTTT; CDR3 protein: CASSQGVQVVNTEAFF
D gene: TRBD2; clone size: many; J gene: TRBJ2-1; V gene: TRBV4-1; CDR3 length: 14; CDR3 DNA: TGCGCCAGCAGACGGGGACTAGCGGTCAATGAGCAGTTCTTC; CDR3 protein: CASRRGLAVNEQFF
D gene: NA; clone size: many; J gene: TRBJ2-3; V gene: TRBV5-6; CDR3 length: 14; CDR3 DNA: TGTGCCAGCAGCGGGGGGGCAAGCACAGATACGCAGTATTTT; CDR3 protein: CASSGGASTDTQYF
D gene: NA; clone size: NA; J gene: TRBJ2-7; V gene: TRBV19; CDR3 length: 14; CDR3 DNA: TGTGCCAGTAGTCTATCCCCGAGGAGCCTCGAGCAGTACTTC; CDR3 protein: CASSLSPRSLEQYF
D gene: NA; clone size: NA; J gene: TRBJ2-5; V gene: TRBV29-1; CDR3 length: 11; CDR3 DNA: TGCAGCGTTGCCGGCGGGGAGACCCAGTACTTC; CDR3 protein: CSVAGGETQYF
D gene: TRBD2; clone size: NA; J gene: TRBJ2-7; V gene: TRBV7-2; CDR3 length: 14; CDR3 DNA: TGTGCCAGCAGCTCTCTAGCGGAACTCTACGAGCAGTACTTC; CDR3 protein: CASSSLAELYEQYF
D gene: NA; clone size: few; J gene: TRBJ1-1; V gene: TRBV10-3; CDR3 length: 13; CDR3 DNA: TGTGCCATCAGTGAGGGGGTGATCACTGAAGCTTTCTTT; CDR3 protein: CAISEGVITEAFF
D gene: NA; clone size: NA; J gene: TRBJ2-6; V gene: TRBV4-3; CDR3 length: 16; CDR3 DNA: TGCGCCAGCAGCCACCTAACAGGGTATGGGGCCAACGTCCTGACTTTC; CDR3 protein: CASSHLTGYGANVLTF
D gene: NA; clone size: few; J gene: TRBJ2-1; V gene: TRBV7-9; CDR3 length: 15; CDR3 DNA: TGTGCCAGCAGCCCAAGGGGGGCCAGCTACAATGAGCAGTTCTTC; CDR3 protein: CASSPRGASYNEQFF
D gene: TRBD2; clone size: many; J gene: TRBJ2-1; V gene: TRBV7-2; CDR3 length: 14; CDR3 DNA: TGTGCCAGCAGCTTGGGGACTAGCGGGGGAGAGCAGTTCTTC; CDR3 protein: CASSLGTSGGEQFF
D gene: NA; clone size: few; J gene: TRBJ1-6; V gene: TRBV12-3/TRBV12-4; CDR3 length: 13; CDR3 DNA: TGTGCCAGCAGGCGTTCGGGGCCCTCACCCCTCCACTTT; CDR3 protein: CASRRSGPSPLHF
D gene: NA; clone size: few; J gene: TRBJ2-1; V gene: TRBV6-5; CDR3 length: 14; CDR3 DNA: TGTGCCAGCAGACCGTACGGGGGGCTGGATGAGCAGTTCTTC; CDR3 protein: CASRPYGGLDEQFF